Shown below are 11 T cell receptor beta chains from a single sample sequenced in a study of shared clonotypes between healthy human individuals (TCRdb year 2020). Library prep was done by the immunoSEQ multiplex PCR assay. TCRdb's version of the immuneACCESS table is confined to in-frame rearrangements and falls short of the full clone set. An unresolved V gene accounts for under half of the shortfall where checked; the remainder is of unknown origin. The sample profile shows 2 million to 2.5 million clones; roughly 91% of them were found once. Approximately 1.7% of the sample comes from the top ten. CD8 naive samples were CD45RO-negative cells positively selected for CCR7, giving a CD45RA+CCR7+ population that excluded TemRA cells. Sequenced: naive CD8+ T cells from PBMCs. In light of the paper, this sample's cell subset or site label describes: CD45RA+CCR7+. These receptors were collected from a man aged 18 to 30 in good health. Some clones in this sample may be carry-over from other donors' samples.

The V gene is TRBV5-6, the J gene TRBJ1-2, with D perhaps TRBD1 (6 bases). Trimming removed 2 bases at V and 3 bases at J, with 11 bases between. The CDR3 loop spans 14 amino acids. Germline V gene lookup returns CDR1 SGHDT and CDR2 YYEEEE. CDR3 nucleotide sequence: TGTGCCAGCAGCTTCCAGGACAGTGACTATGGCTACACCTTC. Translating it yields CASSFQDSDYGYTF.

This chain links TRBV5-4 with TRBJ2-7; D could derive from TRBD1 or TRBD2 (5 bases each). The germline V gene encodes CDR1 SGHNT and CDR2 YYREEE (reference sequence). CDR3 size: 15 residues. Trimming shortened V by 4 bases and J by 3 bases, and 17 bases separated the two germline ends. The CDR3 DNA is TGTGCCAGCAGCCGGAATCTGGGACCCAGCTACGAGCAGTACTTC. This gives the protein CASSRNLGPSYEQYF.

V usage is TRBV25-1 and J usage is TRBJ2-2; no firm D call. Trimming removed 4 bases at V and 7 bases at J, with 10 bases between. The CDR3 extends over 13 amino acids. The germline V gene has CDR1 MGHDK and CDR2 SYGVNS. CDR3 DNA sequence: TGTGCCAGCAGTGTGAGTGTAGGCGGGGAGCTGTTTTTT. It yields the protein CASSVSVGGELFF.

This chain connects TRBV5-4 to TRBJ2-3; 8 nucleotides align to TRBD1. The germline CDR1 and CDR2 sequences are SGHNT and YYREEE (reference sequence). Trimming removed 4 bases from V and 1 base from J; junction bases left unmatched: 5. The CDR3 has 15 amino acids. The chain's CDR3 is CASSTGQGGTDTQYF. Written as DNA, the CDR3 is TGTGCCAGCAGCACCGGACAGGGAGGCACAGATACGCAGTATTTT.

This chain uses TRBV15 with TRBJ1-1, with no clear D. Germline V gene sequence: CDR1 LNHNV, CDR2 YYDKDF (reference sequence). V lost 2 bases to trimming and J lost 3 bases, with 16 bases between them. The CDR3 extends over 16 amino acids. In DNA, the CDR3 is TGTGCCACCAGCAGACCGTGGGGAATGGAAGACACTGAAGCTTTCTTT. This encodes CATSRPWGMEDTEAFF.

This clone occurred once. The CDR3 DNA reads as TGTGCCAGCAGCGGTAAAGGACTAGCGGGACGAACGGAACAGTACTTC. Protein product: CASSGKGLAGRTEQYF. The chain employs TRBV9 and TRBJ2-7; TRBD2 agrees at 12 bases. The germline V gene encodes CDR1 SGDLS and CDR2 YYNGEE. The junction had 14 bases not matched to a gene; V was cut back by 3 bases and J by 10 bases. This CDR3 is built from 16 residues. The variable domain in full, with the rest retrieved from reference TRBV9 and TRBJ2-7, is DSGVTQTPKHLITATGQRVTLRCSPRSGDLSVYWYQQSLDQGLQFLIQYYNGEERAKGNILERFSAQQFPDLHSELNLSSLELGDSALYFCASSGKGLAGRTEQYFGPGTRLTVT.

This clone was recorded once. The gene calls are TRBV7-9 and TRBJ2-4, with no clear D. V was clipped by 0 bases and J by 4 bases, with 10 bases between them. CDR1 and CDR2 from the germline V gene are SEHNR and FQNEAQ (reference sequence). This CDR3 region has 15 residues. The CDR3: CASSLAGQPKNIQYF. For the CDR3, the DNA is TGTGCCAGCAGCTTAGCGGGCCAGCCAAAAAACATTCAGTACTTC.

The chain carries TRBV19 and TRBJ1-1; D ambiguous. CDR3 length: 12 residues. The germline gives CDR1 LNHDA, CDR2 SQIVND (reference sequence). Trimming stripped 6 bases from V and 3 bases from J, with 8 bases between. The CDR3, as DNA: TGTGCCAGTAGGTCAGGATACACTGAAGCTTTCTTT. This translates into CASRSGYTEAFF. Combining the CDR3 with reference TRBV19 and TRBJ1-1 gives the whole variable domain DGGITQSPKYLFRKEGQNVTLSCEQNLNHDAMYWYRQDPGQGLRLIYYSQIVNDFQKGDIAEGYSVSREKKESFPLTVTSAQKNPTAFYLCASRSGYTEAFFGQGTRLTVV.

The chain employs TRBV27 and TRBJ2-7; 9 bases agree with TRBD1. The CDR3 has 14 residues. Germline CDR1 and CDR2: MNHEY and SMNVEV (reference sequence). The V segment lost 2 bases and the J segment 5 bases; nucleotides outside the gene matches: 4. CDR3 protein: CASSLGQGFDEQYF. The CDR3 region has the DNA TGTGCCAGCAGTTTAGGACAGGGGTTTGACGAGCAGTACTTC.

Of note for this clone: Other DNA variants within this sample encode the same CDR3. The rearrangement uses TRBV27 and TRBJ2-7; perhaps TRBD1 as D (5 bases). The CDR3 has 13 residues. The germline CDR1 and CDR2 sequences are MNHEY and SMNVEV (reference sequence). The ends were cut back, 6 bases at V and 3 bases at J, with 12 bases in the middle. DNA of the CDR3: TGTGCCAGCAGCTGGGGCTCGAGCTACGAGCAGTACTTC. Translating it yields CASSWGSSYEQYF.

The chain recombines TRBV10-3 with TRBJ1-5; perhaps TRBD1 as D (5 bases). The CDR3 spans 14 residues. Trimming pared 3 bases from V and 6 bases from J, leaving 12 bases between. Per the germline V gene, CDR1 is ENHRY and CDR2 is SYGVKD. This CDR3 reads CAISDIRVGQPQHF. The DNA of the CDR3 is TGTGCCATCAGTGACATCAGGGTTGGTCAGCCCCAGCATTTT.